This T cell receptor (beta chain) derives from a study of CD8 T cells in ankylosing spondylitis (TCRdb year 2017). Context from the whole study: The study profiled T cell receptor beta repertoires in healthy donors and ankylosing spondylitis patients to find disease-linked TCR variants. The full study cohort was made up of roughly 25 ankylosing spondylitis patients and over 90 healthy donors. Samples of peripheral blood were taken, and for ankylosing spondylitis patients, synovial fluid was collected as well.

What the authors observed across the whole study: In peripheral blood, the disease-linked clones were found at relatively low frequencies and had a CD8+ phenotype. Blood from ankylosing spondylitis patients appeared to be characterized by a TCR beta motif made up of seven or eight highly homologous amino acid variants. The disease-linked clones were reported to be significantly enriched in matched synovial fluid samples from ankylosing spondylitis patients. Some motif variants were previously reported in synovial fluid and blood of reactive arthritis patients, suggesting common disease-initiation mechanisms.

The sample was run on an Illumina HiSeq 2500. Quantitative 5'-RACE with molecular barcodes was used to prepare TCR beta libraries. The paper's processing steps were these. A new computational method, built on a probabilistic model of VDJ rearrangement, was used to identify disease-linked TCR variants. TCRdb cleaned the public reads at Q25 with fastp, built clones with MiXCR and kept in-frame beta chains. Rows merge per CDR3 protein into single entries with the most common DNA and genes. These V and J calls derive from TCRdb rather than the authors' analysis. The sample profile shows some 140,000 distinct CDR3 sequences; around 6.6% of them were found once. Roughly 12% of the sample lies in the top ten. This clonotype was detected ten times or more. The specificity of this receptor is unknown. No much larger clone exists at a distance of one base, and base qualities are not known. The sequence came from a female donor with ankylosing spondylitis or in good health (not recorded which). Sequencing was carried out using blood, either unsorted or a sorted T cell fraction (not recorded which).

The base sequence is TGTGCCAGCAGCTGGGGGTGGGGGAATGAGCAGTTCTTC. Its protein is CASSWGWGNEQFF. The sequence is built from TRBV9 and TRBJ2-1; the D gene could be TRBD1 or TRBD2, each one agreeing over 5 bases. CDR1 is given as SGDLS and CDR2 as YYNGEE, both from the germline V gene. Between the V and J ends, shortened by 4 bases and 7 bases respectively, the junction contains 12 bases. Including the terminal cysteine and phenylalanine, the CDR3 comprises 13 residues. CDR3 DNA only is kept here, 39 bases in frame from base 1. With all but the CDR3 taken from the reference TRBV9 and TRBJ2-1 genes, the full variable domain is: DSGVTQTPKHLITATGQRVTLRCSPRSGDLSVYWYQQSLDQGLQFLIQYYNGEERAKGNILERFSAQQFPDLHSELNLSSLELGDSALYFCASSWGWGNEQFFGPGTRLTVL.